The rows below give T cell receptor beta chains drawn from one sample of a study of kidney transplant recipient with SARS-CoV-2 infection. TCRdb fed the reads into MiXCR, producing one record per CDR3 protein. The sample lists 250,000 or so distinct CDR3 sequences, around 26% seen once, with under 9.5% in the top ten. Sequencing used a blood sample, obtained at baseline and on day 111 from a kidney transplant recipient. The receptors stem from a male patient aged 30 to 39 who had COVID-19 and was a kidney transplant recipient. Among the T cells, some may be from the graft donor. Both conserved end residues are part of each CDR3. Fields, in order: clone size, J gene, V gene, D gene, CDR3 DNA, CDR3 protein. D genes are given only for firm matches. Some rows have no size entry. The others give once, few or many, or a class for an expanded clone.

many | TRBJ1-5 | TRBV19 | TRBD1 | TGTGCCAGTAAAACCGGGACAGGGGGCGTCAATCAGCCCCAGCATTTT | CASKTGTGGVNQPQHF
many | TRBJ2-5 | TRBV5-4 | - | TGTGCCAGCAGCTTGAGCGCAAGCACTGAGACCCAGTACTTC | CASSLSASTETQYF
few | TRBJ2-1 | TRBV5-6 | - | TGTGCCAGCAGCTTGGGGCAAGTCAATGAGCAGTTCTTC | CASSLGQVNEQFF
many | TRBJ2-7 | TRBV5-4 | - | TGTGCCAGCAGCTTGACCGGGATCTCCTACGAGCAGTACTTC | CASSLTGISYEQYF
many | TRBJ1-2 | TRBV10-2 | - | TGCGCCAGCAGTAGGATATACACTTCTAGAAAGACCTATGGCTACACCTTC | CASSRIYTSRKTYGYTF
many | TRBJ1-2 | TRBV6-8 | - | TGTGCCAGCAGTGACTTTGGACGCTCTAGAAAGACCTATGGCTACACCTTC | CASSDFGRSRKTYGYTF
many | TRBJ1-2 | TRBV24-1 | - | TGTGCCACCAGTCGTCATTATAGTACCAGAAAGACCTATGGCTACACCTTC | CATSRHYSTRKTYGYTF
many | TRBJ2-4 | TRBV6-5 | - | TGTGCCAGCAGCCTAAACAGGGATCCGTCGAACATTCAGTACTTC | CASSLNRDPSNIQYF
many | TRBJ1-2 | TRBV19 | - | TGTGCCAGTAGTATAGCCGGCCAGAGACCTAGAGGCTACACCTTC | CASSIAGQRPRGYTF
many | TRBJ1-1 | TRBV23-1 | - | TGCGCCACCGCATCTGGAGGACTCAACACTGAAGCTTTCTTT | CATASGGLNTEAFF
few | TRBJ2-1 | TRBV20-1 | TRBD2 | TGCAGTGCTCGGCTAAGGGGTAGCGGGGGTAGAGGGGAGCAGTTCTTC | CSARLRGSGGRGEQFF
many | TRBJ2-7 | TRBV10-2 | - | TGCGCCAGCTGGACGGTGGACGGACAGTACTTC | CASWTVDGQYF
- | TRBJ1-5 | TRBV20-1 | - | TGCAGTGCTTCCTCCGGGGGTCAGCCCCAGCATTTT | CSASSGGQPQHF
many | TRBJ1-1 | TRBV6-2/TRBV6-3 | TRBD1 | TGTGCCAGCAGTACCGGGACAGTCGCTGAAGCTTTCTTT | CASSTGTVAEAFF
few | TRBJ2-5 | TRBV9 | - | TGTGCCAGCAGCGTAGCAGGCCAAGAGACCCAGTACTTC | CASSVAGQETQYF
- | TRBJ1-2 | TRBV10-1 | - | TGCGCCAGCAGTACGTCTACAAGGTCGCGAAAGGCCTATGGCTACACCTTC | CASSTSTRSRKAYGYTF
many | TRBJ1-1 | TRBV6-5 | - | TGTGCCACCTCCTTGGCCTTTGAAGCTTTCTTT | CATSLAFEAFF
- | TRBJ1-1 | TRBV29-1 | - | TGCAGCGCCAGGACAGAGTTGGGCACTGAAGCTTTCTTT | CSARTELGTEAFF
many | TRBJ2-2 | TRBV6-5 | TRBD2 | TGTGCCAGCAGTGCACTAGCGGGAAACACCGGGGAGCTGTTTTTT | CASSALAGNTGELFF
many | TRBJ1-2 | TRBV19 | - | TGTGCCAGTAGTGTGTCGCCGACAAATCGAAAGACCTATGGCTACACCTTC | CASSVSPTNRKTYGYTF
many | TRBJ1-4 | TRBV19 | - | TGTGCCAGTAGTACCCTGTTTTCTGGGGCGCATGAAAAACTGTTTTTT | CASSTLFSGAHEKLFF
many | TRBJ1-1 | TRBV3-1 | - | TGTGCCAGCAGCGCGTGCTTTCCCATTTCAATTCGCACTGAAGCTTTCTTT | CASSACFPISIRTEAFF
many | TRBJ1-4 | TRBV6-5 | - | TGTGCCAGCAGTTTCCAGGGTAGGAATGAAAAACTGTTTTTT | CASSFQGRNEKLFF
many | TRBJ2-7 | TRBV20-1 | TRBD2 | TGCAGTGCTAGAGATCCTCGTAGGGACTATCCGTACGAGCAGTACTTC | CSARDPRRDYPYEQYF
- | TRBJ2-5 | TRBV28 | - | TGTGCCAGCAGTTTTCTCGGGCCCCAGTACTTC | CASSFLGPQYF
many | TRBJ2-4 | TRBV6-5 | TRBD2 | TGTGCCAGCAGTGACCCTCAGAGACTAGCGGGATGGGGGGTCAAAAACATTCAGTACTTC | CASSDPQRLAGWGVKNIQYF
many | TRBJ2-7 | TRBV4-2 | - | TGTGCCAGCAGCCAAGCCGACGCGCCAGGGTGGAACTACGAGCAGTACTTC | CASSQADAPGWNYEQYF
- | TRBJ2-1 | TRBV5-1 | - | TGCGCCAGCAGCTTGAATAGCGGAGCCTACAATGAGCAGTTCTTC | CASSLNSGAYNEQFF
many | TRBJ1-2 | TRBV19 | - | TGTGCCAGTAGTGGCTCAAAGACAAATCGAAAGACCTATGGCTACACCTTC | CASSGSKTNRKTYGYTF
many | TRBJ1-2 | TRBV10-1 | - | TGCGCCAGCAGTCCAGCGGCAAGATCGCGAAAGACCTATGGCTACACCTTC | CASSPAARSRKTYGYTF
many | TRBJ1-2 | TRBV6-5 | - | TGTGCCAGCAGTCTCCTTAGGGAATGTAGAAAGACCTATGGCTACACCTTC | CASSLLRECRKTYGYTF
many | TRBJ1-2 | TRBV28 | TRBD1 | TGTGCCAGCAGTTTTGACACGGGACAGGGGGCTGGAGGCTACACCTTC | CASSFDTGQGAGGYTF
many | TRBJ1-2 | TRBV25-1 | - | TGTGCCAGCAGTCGGCTCAAAGAACTGGGAAAGACCTATGGCTACACCTTC | CASSRLKELGKTYGYTF
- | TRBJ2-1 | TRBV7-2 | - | TGTGCCAGCAGCTTACAGGCTTACGATGAGCAGTTCTTC | CASSLQAYDEQFF
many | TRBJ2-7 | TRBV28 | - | TGTGCCAGCAGGGACCCGGTGGTTATCTACGAGCAGTACTTC | CASRDPVVIYEQYF
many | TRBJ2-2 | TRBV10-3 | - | TGTGCCATCAGTGAACGGGGGACAAACACCGGGGAGCTGTTTTTT | CAISERGTNTGELFF
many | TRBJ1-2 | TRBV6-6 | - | TGTGCCAGCAGTTACGACGTGACGCGGGGGAGAGTTGCCACCTTC | CASSYDVTRGRVATF